This record concerns one T cell receptor beta chain sequence. No antigen is known for it. The data were taken from a study of CD8+ T cells in alopecia areata. Turning to the study itself: Oral tofacitinib (5 to 10 mg twice daily) was administered to treated patients.

As the sequencing template, cDNA was produced by extracting RNA and reverse transcribing it. Some clones are missing from TCRdb's copy, which holds only in-frame ones; the method was immunoSEQ multiplex PCR. Among over 150,000 clones listed, 58% were seen once. Looked up from germline, CDR1 is LGHNA and CDR2 is YNFKEQ. The CDR3 is 13 residues long. Trimming removed 0 bases from V and 7 bases from J, with 10 bases in between. Study-level points and caveats: Lesional scalp exceeded normal scalp in clonality, especially in alopecia totalis/universalis.

The treatment denotes: oral pan-JAK inhibitor, 5-10 mg twice daily. The clonotype comes from a human donor with alopecia areata. Sequencing used CD4+ T cells sorted from blood, obtained at week 24, from a patient treated with tofacitinib. This chain links TRBV4-2 with TRBJ2-7; D remains unclear. Here the CDR3 DNA reads TGTGCCAGCAGCCAAGATAGAAGGCCTGAGCAGTACTTC. Translation: CASSQDRRPEQYF.